This T cell receptor (beta chain) derives from a study of blood T cell repertoires in COVID-19. Turning to the study itself: PBMCs, B-cell-depleted T cells, or T cells were the source of the cDNA or gDNA that made up the material.

The germline gives CDR1 MNHNS, CDR2 SASEGT. The CDR3 has 16 amino acids. Trimming removed 3 bases from V and 2 bases from J; junction bases left unmatched: 8. As originally analysed: Reference gene primer amplification gave nucleated cell count estimates. TCRdb keeps only in-frame clones here, not all; method: immunoSEQ multiplex PCR. The V and J calls and the clone size are those of that table, but D and trimming were determined from the DNA. Counted here are 200,000 or so clones, approximately 86% occurring once; the ten biggest clones make up about 3%. The chain links TRBV6-1 to TRBJ2-3; 7 positions match TRBD1. The material sequenced was peripheral blood. The TCR sequence derives from a man aged 55-75 years with acute or convalescent COVID-19. The CDR3 sequence is CASSDPRGTATDTQYF. The CDR3 DNA is TGTGCCAGCAGTGACCCGAGAGGGACAGCCACAGATACGCAGTATTTT.